This entry lists 4 T cell receptor beta chains sequenced from one sample in a study of cytomegalovirus exposure and HLA in healthy donors. A multiplex PCR was run with 60 Vbeta primers and 13 Jbeta primers. TCRdb keeps only in-frame clones here, not all; method: immunoSEQ multiplex PCR. Among under 200,000 clones listed, 75% to 85% were seen once. Sequences were obtained from PBMCs. These receptors were collected from a man in his fifties or sixties in good health and CMV-seropositive.

The chain links TRBV28 to TRBJ2-7; 7 bases match TRBD1. The CDR3 is 12 residues long. Germline-derived CDR1 and CDR2 are MDHEN and SYDVKM. J lost 6 bases, V lost 5 bases, and 4 bases had no gene match. For the CDR3, the DNA is TGTGCCAGCAGTATTCGACAGGGCGAGCAGTACGTC. This codes for CASSIRQGEQYV.

V gene TRBV18 combines with J gene TRBJ2-7, with 10 bases that match TRBD1. V lost 6 bases and J lost 1; bases outside the gene matches: 3. The germline V gene encodes CDR1 KGHSH and CDR2 LQKENI. The CDR3 contains 14 residues. In nucleotides, the CDR3 is TGTGCCAGCTCCACGGACAGGGGGTCCTACGAGCAGTACTTC. Translating gives CASSTDRGSYEQYF.

The chain links TRBV7-9 to TRBJ2-7; 8 positions agree with TRBD1. The CDR3 has 15 residues. Per the germline V gene, CDR1 is SEHNR and CDR2 is FQNEAQ (reference sequence). V was pared by 4 bases and J by 2 bases, with 7 bases of the junction left unmatched. The CDR3 DNA follows: TGTGCCAGCAGCTCCGACAGGGGAGATCCCTACGAGCAGTACTTC. Residues: CASSSDRGDPYEQYF.

This sequence joins TRBV5-1 and TRBJ1-6; 7 bases line up with TRBD1. With V trimmed by 6 bases and J by 7 bases, 7 bases remained unmatched. The germline V gene encodes CDR1 SGHRS and CDR2 YFSETQ. CDR3 size: 14 residues. The CDR3 region is CASTQQGDNSPLHF. DNA of the CDR3: TGCGCCAGCACCCAGCAGGGGGACAATTCACCCCTCCACTTT.